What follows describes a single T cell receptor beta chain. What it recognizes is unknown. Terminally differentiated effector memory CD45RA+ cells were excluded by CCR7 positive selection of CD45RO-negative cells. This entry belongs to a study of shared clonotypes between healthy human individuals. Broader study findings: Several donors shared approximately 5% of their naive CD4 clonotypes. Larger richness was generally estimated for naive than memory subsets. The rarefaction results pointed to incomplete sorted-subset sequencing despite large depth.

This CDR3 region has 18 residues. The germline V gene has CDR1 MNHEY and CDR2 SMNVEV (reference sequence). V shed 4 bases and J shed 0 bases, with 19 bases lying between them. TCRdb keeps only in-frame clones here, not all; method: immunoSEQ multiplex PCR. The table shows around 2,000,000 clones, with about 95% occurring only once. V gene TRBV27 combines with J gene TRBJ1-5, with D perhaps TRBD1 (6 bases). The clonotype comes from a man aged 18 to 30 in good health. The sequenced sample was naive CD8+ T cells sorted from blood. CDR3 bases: TGTGCCAGCAGTTCCCTAAACGACAGGCTCGGTAGCAATCAGCCCCAGCATTTT. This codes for CASSSLNDRLGSNQPQHF.